This T cell receptor (beta chain) was recorded in a study of identical twins. MiXCR, run by TCRdb on the 5' RACE reads, gives a single entry per CDR3 protein. The data show about 720,000 distinct CDR3 sequences, 15% to 20% seen once. The CDR3 is 15 residues long. V was clipped by 0 bases and J by 2 bases, with 11 bases between them. The germline V gene encodes CDR1 LGHNA and CDR2 YSLEER. A further study also used this sample, focusing on T cells expressing NK-cell markers. That publication notes: Leadership of the CD3+CD56-NKG2C+ fraction also belonged to these clonotypes in several donors.

The V call is TRBV4-3, the J call TRBJ2-7, with no clear D. This TCR was recovered from a young woman in good health. The specimen sequenced was PBMCs. CDR3 in amino acids: CASSQEGSYPYEQYF. CDR3 DNA: TGCGCCAGCAGCCAAGAAGGGTCCTACCCCTACGAGCAGTACTTC.